This TCR beta chain was obtained from a study of blood T cell repertoires in COVID-19. CDR1 and CDR2 (germline): SGHTA, FQGTGA. J lost 2 bases, V lost 5 bases, and 3 bases had no gene match. The CDR3 extends over 13 amino acids. Sequencing used immunoSEQ multiplex PCR; TCRdb keeps in-frame clones, though not all of them. The table has approximately 70,000 clones, about 90% seen once. The chain carries TRBV7-3 and TRBJ2-7; 7 bases are shared with TRBD2. The material sequenced was peripheral blood. The clonotype originates from a woman aged 45-59 years with COVID-19, enrolled during active disease. The CDR3 bases are TGTGCCAGCAGCCCCGGGGGGACCTACGAGCAGTACTTC. It yields the protein CASSPGGTYEQYF.